The source of this TCR beta chain is a study of cytomegalovirus exposure and HLA in healthy donors. Findings and caveats of the study: Some TCR beta chains (164 of them) were listed as cytomegalovirus-associated. In a later analysis, TCR beta V- and J-gene trimming showed a link to a missense DCLRE1C variant. Analysis performed later found more than 15,000 TCR beta sequences associated with HLA alleles at 0.05 false discovery rate.

A note on this clone: Its specificity is unknown.

Germline trimming cut 6 bases from V and 0 bases from J; bases unmatched to any gene: 5. From germline, CDR1 is MNHEY and CDR2 SMNVEV (reference sequence). This CDR3 contains 15 residues. The study ran its PCR with 60 Vbeta and 13 Jbeta primers. TCRdb keeps only in-frame clones here, not all; method: immunoSEQ multiplex PCR. The data show 250,000 to 350,000 clones, around 86% seen once. This receptor was obtained from a man aged 35 to 55 in good health and CMV-seropositive. This chain connects TRBV27 to TRBJ2-1; 7 bases are a match to TRBD2. The sequenced sample consisted of PBMCs. The CDR3 loop reads CASRGSGNSYNEQFF. The DNA for the CDR3 is TGTGCCAGCAGGGGCAGCGGGAACTCCTACAATGAGCAGTTCTTC.